The clone carrying this T cell receptor (beta chain) has only a few counts. The sample comes from a study of OX40 agonist ivuxolimab in advanced cancers. There are 14 residues in the CDR3. Germline values: CDR1 SEHNR, CDR2 FQNEAQ (reference sequence). V was trimmed by 3 bases and J by 0 bases, leaving 5 bases between them. The repertoire was sequenced with immunoSEQ multiplex PCR; TCRdb's copy has only in-frame clones and lacks some. The profile shows tens of thousands of clones, about four fifths of them singletons. Sequencing was performed on CD4+ or CD8+ T cells sorted from blood, taken in a trial of the OX40 agonist ivuxolimab. The receptor was derived from an adult with an advanced solid tumor such as melanoma, head and neck, liver or kidney cancer. This rearrangement joins TRBV7-9 to TRBJ1-4, with D unclear. Here the CDR3 DNA reads TGTGCCAGCAGCTTTGGGGCAACTAATGAAAAACTGTTTTTT. This sequence encodes CASSFGATNEKLFF.